The source of this T cell receptor beta chain is a study of T-cell reconstitution after alpha-beta-depleted transplantation in children. General study results and limits: About two months after transplant, alpha-beta T cells reportedly came from several hundred expanded graft clones. Newly generated T cells supplied most T-cell counts and diversity one year post-transplant. The high TCRbeta diversity at day 60 in some patients came from surviving recipient T cells and thymic progenitors.

A word on this clonotype: Its antigen is still unknown.

Researchers prepared the TCRbeta library using unique molecular identifiers, the study reports. TCRdb reanalysed the PCR reads using MiXCR and keeps one entry per CDR3 protein. The sample yields 200,000 to 250,000 distinct CDR3 sequences, roughly a quarter seen once. The source was PBMCs, mostly from graft donor cells, collected 360 days after TCRalphabeta/CD19-depleted stem cell transplant. The clonotype comes from a female patient between 2 and 15 years old who had a stem cell transplant for congenital amegakaryocytic thrombocytopenia, so the T cells may come from the graft donor.

The CDR3 nucleotides are TGCAGTGCTAGCTGTTTTAGGGACTTAGACACAGATACGCAGTATTTT. This sequence encodes CSASCFRDLDTDTQYF. The rearrangement links TRBV20-1 to TRBJ2-3; possible D gene TRBD2, 6 bases. The CDR3 runs to 16 residues. Per germline, CDR1 DFQATT and CDR2 SNEGSKA (reference sequence). V was clipped by 3 bases and J by 2 bases, with 18 bases between them.